Each of the 27 T cell receptor beta chains below was sequenced from the same sample in a study of blood T cell repertoires in COVID-19. The table came from immunoSEQ multiplex PCR; TCRdb's copy has only in-frame clones and leaves some out. The table includes approximately 110,000 clones, 75% to 90% detected once. The sample consisted of peripheral blood. These receptors all stem from a human donor in a cohort sampled during active COVID-19.

The CDR3 reads CASSYGPTYEQYF. DNA for the CDR3: TGTGCCAGCAGTTACGGGCCTACCTACGAGCAGTACTTC. The chain is built from TRBV6-5 and TRBJ2-7; D is uncertain. The CDR3 has 13 residues. Germline assignment: CDR1 MNHEY and CDR2 SVGAGI. Trimming took 2 bases from V and 2 from J, leaving 7 bases between them.

DNA of the CDR3: TGTGCCAGCAGTTCCGCCGGGACAAATTATGGCTACACCTTC. As protein: CASSSAGTNYGYTF. V gene TRBV6-5 combines with J gene TRBJ1-2; D possibly corresponds to TRBD1 (6 bases). Germline CDR1 and CDR2: MNHEY and SVGAGI. The CDR3 spans 14 residues. V was trimmed by 4 bases and J by 5 bases, leaving 14 bases between them.

V is TRBV7-8 and J is TRBJ2-2, with 7 bases identical to TRBD1. This CDR3 region has 17 residues. V was pared by 3 bases and J by 4 bases, with 11 bases of the junction left unmatched. Germline loops: CDR1 SGHVS, CDR2 FQNEAQ. The CDR3 sequence: CASSFLPTGTRTGELFF. CDR3 DNA: TGTGCCAGCAGCTTCCTTCCGACAGGGACGCGCACCGGGGAGCTGTTTTTT.

The chain combines TRBV5-1 with TRBJ1-6; D is unclear. CDR3 size: 19 residues. V was shortened by 1 base and J by 5 bases, with 22 bases between the two germline ends. CDR1 is SGHRS, CDR2 YFSETQ, per germline. The CDR3 nucleotides are TGCGCCAGCAGCTTGAATTTCTTGGTGAGATTTGAGGATAATTCACCCCTCCACTTT. This gives the protein CASSLNFLVRFEDNSPLHF.

This CDR3 reads CASSLNGQGSNYGYTF. Here the CDR3 DNA reads TGTGCCAGCAGTTTAAATGGACAGGGGTCTAACTATGGCTACACCTTC. V and J are TRBV28 and TRBJ1-2; TRBD1 matches at 9 bases. The CDR3 is made up of 16 amino acids. Germline V gene lookup returns CDR1 MDHEN and CDR2 SYDVKM. V lost 2 bases, J lost 0 bases, and 4 bases stayed unmatched.

The rearrangement links TRBV14 to TRBJ2-3; weak D call: TRBD2 (5 bases). Germline V gene data show CDR1 as SGHDN and CDR2 as FVKESK. This CDR3 region has 13 residues. Trimming shortened V by 4 bases and J by 9 bases, and 14 bases separated the two germline ends. The chain's CDR3 is CASSLRTWRTQYF. CDR3 DNA: TGTGCCAGCAGCCTGCGGACCTGGAGGACGCAGTATTTT.

The rearrangement joins TRBV6-5 to TRBJ2-2, with D maybe TRBD2 (6 bases). Trimming stripped 10 bases from V and 8 bases from J, with 17 bases between. The CDR3 consists of 13 residues. Per germline, CDR1 MNHEY and CDR2 SVGAGI. In DNA form, the CDR3 reads TGTGCCACCAAATGGGGGGTCACAGGGGAGCTGTTTTTT. Its protein is CATKWGVTGELFF.

The chain is built from TRBV27 and TRBJ1-1; no reliable D call. The CDR3 totals 13 residues. Germline CDR1 MNHEY, CDR2 SMNVEV (reference sequence). The V end lost 0 bases, the J end lost 7 bases, and 9 bases lay between the germline ends. The CDR3 loop reads CASSLSSGGEAFF. CDR3 sequence (DNA): TGTGCCAGCAGTTTATCTTCCGGCGGTGAAGCTTTCTTT.

The chain uses TRBV5-1 and TRBJ1-2; D ambiguous. The CDR3 has 13 amino acids. V lost 0 bases and J 3 bases, leaving 6 bases between the germline ends. Germline V gene lookup returns CDR1 SGHRS and CDR2 YFSETQ. CDR3 sequence (DNA): TGCGCCAGCAGCTTGGGCCAGGACTATGGCTACACCTTC. Protein sequence: CASSLGQDYGYTF.

This clone came up once. The chain couples TRBV3-1 (or the pseudogene TRBV3-2) to TRBJ2-3, with TRBD1 identical over 8 bases. The CDR3 spans 15 residues. Trimming removed 5 bases from V and 1 base from J; junction bases left unmatched: 5. Per the germline V gene, CDR1 is LGHDT and CDR2 is YNNKEL (reference sequence). The CDR3 coding sequence is TGTGCCAGCAGCGTGACAGGGGATGGCACAGATACGCAGTATTTT. It encodes CASSVTGDGTDTQYF.

V is TRBV7-9 and J is TRBJ2-2, with TRBD2 matching over 8 bases. Trimming at V came to 4 bases and at J to 6 bases, leaving 1 base not matched to a gene. The CDR3 covers 13 residues. CDR1 and CDR2 (germline): SEHNR, FQNEAQ (reference sequence). CDR3 sequence: CASSSLAAGELFF. CDR3 DNA sequence: TGTGCCAGCAGCTCACTAGCGGCCGGGGAGCTGTTTTTT.

The chain has TRBV3-1 (or the pseudogene TRBV3-2) and TRBJ1-2; 10 nucleotides line up with TRBD1. The length of the CDR3 is 15 residues. The germline V gene encodes CDR1 LGHDT and CDR2 YNNKEL (reference sequence). Germline trimming cut 1 base from V and 7 bases from J; bases unmatched to any gene: 6. In DNA form, the CDR3 reads TGTGCCAGCAGCCAAGGACAGGGGGCGCGGGGTGGCTACACCTTC. Amino acid sequence: CASSQGQGARGGYTF.

This clone occurred once. The chain links TRBV4-1 to TRBJ2-3; 9 nucleotides line up with TRBD2. The V and J ends lost 1 base and 4 bases, in that order; junction bases with no gene match: 3. This CDR3 region has 15 residues. The V gene's germline CDR1 is MGHRA and CDR2 YSYEKL. CDR3 amino acids: CASSQGGGGADTQYF. DNA for the CDR3: TGCGCCAGCAGCCAAGGGGGCGGGGGGGCAGATACGCAGTATTTT.

This clone has only one observation. The V gene is TRBV28, the J gene TRBJ1-5; 7 nucleotides match TRBD1. The CDR3 loop spans 13 amino acids. Germline V gene sequence: CDR1 MDHEN, CDR2 SYDVKM. The junction had 9 bases not matched to a gene; V was cut back by 11 bases and J by 5 bases. CDR3 nucleotide sequence: TGTGCCGACCGACAGGGACCCGATCAGCCCCAGCATTTT. Translation gives CADRQGPDQPQHF.

The J gene is TRBJ1-1, the V gene TRBV24-1; D ambiguous. Germline-derived CDR1 and CDR2 are KGHDR and SFDVKD. The CDR3 consists of 14 residues. The V gene lost 0 bases and the J gene lost 11 bases, with 15 bases spanning the gap. CDR3 in DNA: TGTGCCACCAGTGATTTGATCGGTTCTCGCGGGGCTTTCTTT. Translating it yields CATSDLIGSRGAFF.

The rearrangement links TRBV3-1 (or the pseudogene TRBV3-2) to TRBJ1-2; possible D gene TRBD1, 5 bases. Germline V gene sequence: CDR1 LGHDT, CDR2 YNNKEL (reference sequence). The CDR3 contains 14 residues. Trimming shortened V by 0 bases and J by 4 bases, and 9 bases separated the two germline ends. CDR3: CASSQDGGGYGYTF. CDR3 DNA: TGTGCCAGCAGCCAAGACGGGGGGGGCTATGGCTACACCTTC.

The J gene is TRBJ2-7, the V gene TRBV5-1; perhaps TRBD2 as D (6 bases). CDR1 and CDR2 from the germline V gene are SGHRS and YFSETQ. This CDR3 is built from 14 residues. V lost 0 bases and J lost 5, with 12 bases in between. The CDR3 DNA reads as TGCGCCAGCAGCTTGGCCGGGGGTGCGCACGAGCAGTACTTC. Protein: CASSLAGGAHEQYF.

V usage is TRBV3-1 (or the pseudogene TRBV3-2) and J usage is TRBJ2-7, with TRBD2 identical over 9 bases. J gave up 0 bases and V 6 bases, and 6 bases lay outside the gene matches. This CDR3 region has 15 residues. Germline assignment: CDR1 LGHDT and CDR2 YNNKEL (reference sequence). The chain's CDR3 is CASRLSGSASYEQYF. The CDR3 DNA is TGTGCCAGCAGACTTAGCGGGAGCGCCTCCTACGAGCAGTACTTC.

This chain links TRBV13 with TRBJ2-2, with TRBD2 matching over 8 bases. The germline gives CDR1 PRHDT, CDR2 FYEKMQ (reference sequence). The V gene end was trimmed by 2 bases and the J gene end by 6 bases; junction bases not matched to a gene: 8. The length of the CDR3 is 16 residues. The CDR3 region has the DNA TGTGCCAGCAGCTTAAATTCGGGAGGGCCAGCCGGGGAGCTGTTTTTT. The encoded protein is CASSLNSGGPAGELFF.

This chain uses TRBV5-1 with TRBJ2-5; TRBD2 aligns across 15 bases. CDR1 is SGHRS, CDR2 YFSETQ, per germline. There are 16 residues in the CDR3. Germline trimming cut 4 bases from V and 2 bases from J; bases unmatched to any gene: 3. The CDR3 nucleotides are TGCGCCAGCAGCCGGACTAGCGGGGGGGTACAAGAGACCCAGTACTTC. It is translated as CASSRTSGGVQETQYF.

Only a few counts were recorded for this clone. J is TRBJ2-3 and V is TRBV7-6; 8 nucleotides align to TRBD2. Germline V lookup: CDR1 SGHVS, CDR2 FNYEAQ. The CDR3 is 14 amino acids. The ends lost 4 bases at V and 6 bases at J; junction bases unmatched: 6. This CDR3 reads CASSSPGGADTQYF. The CDR3 region has the DNA TGTGCCAGCAGCTCCCCCGGGGGGGCGGATACGCAGTATTTT.

The genes are TRBV4-2 and TRBJ2-7, with D perhaps TRBD1 (5 bases). The V end was cut by 0 bases, the J end by 6 bases, with 24 bases between. The germline CDR1 and CDR2 sequences are LGHNA and YNFKEQ. The CDR3 length is 18 residues. As DNA, the CDR3 is TGTGCCAGCAGCCAAGAGTCCGCAGGGCTAGTTGCCTCTACCGAGCAGTACTTC. Translating gives CASSQESAGLVASTEQYF.

This clone was observed a few times. This chain uses TRBV5-1 with TRBJ1-5; no reliable D call. V was trimmed by 1 base and J by 0 bases, leaving 23 bases between them. The CDR3 spans 20 residues. Per germline, CDR1 SGHRS and CDR2 YFSETQ. The CDR3 DNA reads TGCGCCAGCAGCTTGTTCGCGCGGGCTTTTGACAACAATAGCAATCAGCCCCAGCATTTT. The encoded protein is CASSLFARAFDNNSNQPQHF.

The rearrangement links TRBV11-2 to TRBJ2-2; 9 bases line up with TRBD1. V gave up 5 bases and J gave up 5 bases; unmatched junction bases: 9. Germline assignment: CDR1 SGHAT and CDR2 FQNNGV. The CDR3 is 16 residues long. CDR3 amino acids: CASSVPRDRVTGELFF. CDR3 coding DNA: TGTGCCAGCAGCGTCCCTCGGGACAGGGTAACCGGGGAGCTGTTTTTT.

This chain joins TRBV5-4 and TRBJ1-2, with 7 positions matching TRBD1. The germline V gene has CDR1 SGHNT and CDR2 YYREEE (reference sequence). The length of the CDR3 is 14 residues. J was trimmed by 8 bases and V by 1 base; bases with no gene match: 8. The CDR3 protein is CASSLTQGTGGYTF. In nucleotides, the CDR3 is TGTGCCAGCAGCTTGACACAGGGGACGGGGGGCTACACCTTC. Using reference TRBV5-4 and TRBJ1-2 for the parts outside the CDR3, the full variable domain is ETGVTQSPTHLIKTRGQQVTLRCSSQSGHNTVSWYQQALGQGPQFIFQYYREEENGRGNFPPRFSGLQFPNYSSELNVNALELDDSALYLCASSLTQGTGGYTFGSGTRLTVV.

The J gene is TRBJ1-3, the V gene TRBV6-5, with TRBD1 matching over 9 bases. Losses at the gene ends were 5 bases for V and 2 bases for J; bases not matched to a gene: 4. CDR3 length equals 15 residues. Germline loops: CDR1 MNHEY, CDR2 SVGAGI. As DNA, the CDR3 is TGTGCCAGCAGTAACCGGGACAGGGCTGGAAACACCATATATTTT. As protein: CASSNRDRAGNTIYF.

CDR3: CASSGRGVASGSHEQFF. The CDR3 coding sequence is TGTGCCAGCAGCGGAAGAGGGGTGGCTAGCGGGAGCCATGAGCAGTTCTTC. This sequence joins TRBV3-1 (or the pseudogene TRBV3-2) and TRBJ2-1, with 10 bases identical to TRBD2. The germline gives CDR1 LGHDT, CDR2 YNNKEL (reference sequence). The CDR3 length is 17 residues. The V and J ends lost 5 bases and 8 bases, in that order; junction bases with no gene match: 15.